Below are 24 T cell receptor beta chains sequenced from a single sample in a study of PD-1 blockade in classical Hodgkin lymphoma. The data were produced by immunoSEQ multiplex PCR, yet TCRdb's version contains in-frame clones alone and is incomplete. The repertoire consists of more than 45,000 clones, with around 72% occurring once and the leading ten covering about 11%. No patient escaped relapse after autologous stem cell transplantation, and brentuximab vedotin exposure varied. Sequenced here: peripheral blood mononuclear cells (PBMCs), sampled at baseline. Receptors originate from a human donor with classical Hodgkin lymphoma.

The rearrangement links TRBV18 to TRBJ1-6; TRBD1 matches 7 bases. The CDR3 totals 15 residues. J lost 7 bases, V lost 0 bases, and 3 bases had no gene match. CDR1 is KGHSH and CDR2 is LQKENI in the germline V gene. The CDR3 DNA sequence: TGTGCCAGCTCACCACCGGGACAGAGCAATTCACCCCTCCACTTT. Amino acids: CASSPPGQSNSPLHF.

This clone has just a few counts. The rearrangement uses TRBV7-9 and TRBJ1-1; D is undetermined. The CDR3 is 14 residues long. Per germline, CDR1 SEHNR and CDR2 FQNEAQ (reference sequence). Trimming removed 4 bases at V and 1 base at J, with 10 bases between. The CDR3 loop is CASSSSSGNTEAFF. The CDR3 DNA sequence: TGTGCCAGCAGCTCCTCGTCGGGGAACACTGAAGCTTTCTTT.

The genes are TRBV5-1 and TRBJ1-2, with 7 nucleotides matching TRBD1. CDR3 length: 15 residues. Per the germline V gene, CDR1 is SGHRS and CDR2 is YFSETQ. V shed 4 bases and J 0 bases; nucleotides not matched to a gene: 6. The DNA for the CDR3 is TGCGCCAGCAGCCGTGGACAGGTAGCTAACTATGGCTACACCTTC. The encoded protein is CASSRGQVANYGYTF. Variable domain in full (rest from reference TRBV5-1 and TRBJ1-2): KAGVTQTPRYLIKTRGQQVTLSCSPISGHRSVSWYQQTPGQGLQFLFEYFSETQRNKGNFPGRFSGRQFSNSRSEMNVSTLELGDSALYLCASSRGQVANYGYTFGSGTRLTVV.

In its sample, this clone was seen a few times. The chain couples TRBV2 to TRBJ2-2; possibly TRBD1 for D (6 bases). The CDR3 length is 15 residues. The V gene lost 3 bases and the J gene lost 5 bases, with 13 bases spanning the gap. CDR1 and CDR2 (germline): SNHLY, FYNNEI. As DNA, the CDR3 is TGTGCCAGCAGTGACCAGGGGTACGGGACCGGGGAGCTGTTTTTT. Amino acid sequence: CASSDQGYGTGELFF.

The J gene is TRBJ2-1, the V gene TRBV21-1; TRBD1 reflects the table's D call only, with no check against the DNA. TRBV21-1 is annotated as a pseudogene. The CDR3 sequence is 14 residues long. The CDR3 DNA reads TGTGCCAGCAGCTCTTACCAGGGGGTTGGTGAGCAGTTCTTC. It encodes CASSSYQGVGEQFF.

The chain employs TRBV28 and TRBJ2-1; D not certain. The CDR3 loop spans 14 amino acids. CDR1 is MDHEN and CDR2 is SYDVKM in the germline V gene. V lost 1 base and J lost 7, with 11 bases in between. CDR3 region: CASSLLSSANEQFF. The CDR3 DNA sequence: TGTGCCAGCAGTTTATTAAGCTCGGCTAATGAGCAGTTCTTC.

The chain carries TRBV18 and TRBJ2-2; 7 bases fit TRBD1. With V trimmed by 0 bases and J by 1 base, 2 bases remained unmatched. The CDR3 extends over 16 amino acids. Germline CDR1 and CDR2: KGHSH and LQKENI. CDR3 nucleotides: TGTGCCAGCTCACCACCGGGACAGCTGAACACCGGGGAGCTGTTTTTT. It encodes CASSPPGQLNTGELFF.

The V and J genes are TRBV6-5 and TRBJ2-7, with D uncertain. The CDR3 has 13 amino acids. From germline, CDR1 is MNHEY and CDR2 SVGAGI. The V end was cut by 10 bases, the J end by 4 bases, with 17 bases between. For the CDR3, the DNA is TGTGCCACCCAGACTCCTCTGGGTTACGAGCAGTACTTC. Translated: CATQTPLGYEQYF.

The chain employs TRBV19 and TRBJ2-7; D is unclear. There are 14 residues in the CDR3. V was shortened by 1 base and J by 4 bases, with 11 bases between the two germline ends. Germline loops: CDR1 LNHDA, CDR2 SQIVND (reference sequence). The CDR3 is CASSIVAENYEQYF. The CDR3, as DNA: TGTGCCAGTAGTATAGTGGCAGAAAATTACGAGCAGTACTTC.

This chain uses TRBV11-3 with TRBJ1-2; D call uncertain. The V end lost 3 bases, the J end lost 7 bases, and 12 bases lay between the germline ends. This CDR3 comprises 13 residues. The germline V gene has CDR1 SGHNT and CDR2 YENEEA. The CDR3 reads CASSFAGAGGYTF. In DNA form, the CDR3 reads TGTGCCAGCAGCTTCGCAGGAGCGGGTGGCTACACCTTC.

This chain uses TRBV18 with TRBJ2-3; D not resolved. Germline values: CDR1 KGHSH, CDR2 LQKENI. The CDR3 sequence is 14 residues long. Trimming pared 1 base from V and 2 bases from J, leaving 7 bases between. The CDR3 reads CASSPRWVTDTQYF. CDR3 bases: TGTGCCAGCTCACCACGGTGGGTCACAGATACGCAGTATTTT.

The chain recombines TRBV28 with TRBJ1-2; D is uncertain. CDR1 is MDHEN and CDR2 is SYDVKM in the germline V gene. The CDR3 has 13 residues. The ends were cut back, 5 bases at V and 9 bases at J, with 16 bases in the middle. The DNA of the CDR3 is TGTGCCAGCAGTCAGAGGCAGGCCCTAAGCTACACCTTC. This encodes CASSQRQALSYTF.

The chain employs TRBV4-2 and TRBJ1-2, with D possibly TRBD1 on 5 matching bases. This CDR3 contains 13 residues. Trimming left V 0 bases short and J 8 bases short, with 10 bases between. Germline loops: CDR1 LGHNA, CDR2 YNFKEQ. DNA of the CDR3: TGTGCCAGCAGCCAAGAAGGGGTAGGGGGCTACACCTTC. Translated, it gives CASSQEGVGGYTF.

This clone showed up just once. The sample carries other DNA sequences with the same CDR3. The chain uses TRBV30 and TRBJ2-1; D is ambiguous. The CDR3 has 12 amino acids. Germline CDR1 GTSNPN, CDR2 SVGIG (reference sequence). V was shortened by 2 bases and J by 7 bases, with 9 bases between the two germline ends. The CDR3 here is CAWSFSGNEQFF. The DNA of the CDR3 is TGTGCCTGGAGTTTTTCTGGGAATGAGCAGTTCTTC.

As to this clone: Other DNA sequences in this specimen translate into the identical CDR3. The chain combines TRBV5-1 with TRBJ1-4; maybe TRBD1 (5 bases). This CDR3 region has 14 residues. V was shortened by 0 bases and J by 8 bases, with 11 bases between the two germline ends. CDR1 and CDR2 (germline): SGHRS, YFSETQ. The CDR3 protein is CASSLGQGKEKLFF. The CDR3 DNA follows: TGCGCCAGCAGCTTGGGGCAGGGAAAAGAAAAACTGTTTTTT.

The rearrangement joins TRBV7-6 to TRBJ2-5; no reliable D call. The germline CDR1 and CDR2 sequences are SGHVS and FNYEAQ. The germline V and J ends were trimmed by 3 bases and 7 bases, with 12 bases remaining between them. This CDR3 is 13 amino acids long. For the CDR3, the DNA is TGTGCCAGCAGCTTCCTCGTTGGCGTGACCCAGTACTTC. Its translation: CASSFLVGVTQYF.

The chain links TRBV12-1 to TRBJ1-4; the table's D call, TRBD1, was not checked against the DNA. TRBV12-1 is labeled a pseudogene. The CDR3 is 16 amino acids. The CDR3 DNA is TGTGCCAGCAGCTTTGAGCGGGGGACAGGGAGTGAAAAACTGTTTTTT. The encoded protein is CASSFERGTGSEKLFF.

There are a few counts of this clone. The V call is TRBV5-6, the J call TRBJ2-3; D is unclear. Trimming removed 4 bases at V and 5 bases at J, with 14 bases between. The CDR3 totals 14 residues. The germline CDR1 and CDR2 sequences are SGHDT and YYEEEE. CDR3 sequence: CASSPISPLDTQYF. The CDR3, as DNA: TGTGCCAGCAGCCCTATATCCCCGTTAGATACGCAGTATTTT.

In its sample, this clone was seen once. The chain couples TRBV7-9 to TRBJ1-1; possibly TRBD1 for D (5 bases). The CDR3 sequence is 14 residues long. Germline CDR1 is SEHNR and CDR2 is FQNEAQ (reference sequence). V was shortened by 4 bases and J by 4 bases, with 13 bases between the two germline ends. CDR3 protein: CASSSTTASTEAFF. The DNA for the CDR3 is TGTGCCAGCAGCTCGACGACAGCTAGCACTGAAGCTTTCTTT.

This clone was seen a single time. This chain joins TRBV5-1 and TRBJ2-3; 11 nucleotides align to TRBD1. Trimming at V came to 4 bases and at J to 0 bases, leaving 1 base not matched to a gene. CDR1 and CDR2 (germline): SGHRS, YFSETQ. The CDR3 spans 15 residues. CDR3 in DNA: TGCGCCAGCAGCGGGACAGGGGGAAGCACAGATACGCAGTATTTT. Protein sequence: CASSGTGGSTDTQYF.

This clone occurred a few times. The chain has TRBV7-6 and TRBJ1-3; no definite D call. V lost 3 bases, J lost 0 bases, and 9 bases lay in between. CDR1 is SGHVS, CDR2 FNYEAQ, per germline. The CDR3 covers 15 residues. CDR3: CASSFEHSSGNTIYF. For the CDR3, the DNA is TGTGCCAGCAGCTTCGAGCATAGCTCTGGAAACACCATATATTTT.

The V gene is TRBV2, the J gene TRBJ2-7, with TRBD2 matching 11 bases. Germline V CDR1 and CDR2: SNHLY, FYNNEI. The trim removed 6 bases at V and 7 bases at J, leaving 8 bases unmatched. CDR3 length: 14 residues. The CDR3, as DNA: TGTGCCAGCAGCGTACTAGCGGGAGCGGGTGAGCAGTACTTC. Its translation is CASSVLAGAGEQYF.

The chain has TRBV6-1 and TRBJ1-2, with D unclear. The CDR3 has 14 amino acids. Looked up from germline, CDR1 is MNHNS and CDR2 is SASEGT. V was trimmed by 3 bases and J by 7 bases, leaving 15 bases between them. As DNA, the CDR3 is TGTGCCAGCAGTGACCCCGGCCAAGGGTTTGGCTACACCTTC. It translates to CASSDPGQGFGYTF.

The chain carries TRBV5-1 and TRBJ1-6; D not certain. This CDR3 is built from 13 residues. The germline gives CDR1 SGHRS, CDR2 YFSETQ. V gave up 0 bases and J gave up 10 bases, with 8 bases separating them. The CDR3: CASSLEAVSPLHF. CDR3 bases: TGCGCCAGCAGCTTGGAGGCAGTCTCACCCCTCCACTTT.